This T cell receptor beta chain was observed in a study of cytomegalovirus exposure and HLA in healthy donors. Generated by immunoSEQ multiplex PCR, the TCRdb table keeps only in-frame clones and is missing some. Of 100,000 to 150,000 clones in the sample, roughly nine tenths were seen once. V dropped 0 bases and J dropped 6 bases, with 9 bases sitting between them. The CDR3 runs 14 residues. Germline V CDR1 and CDR2: MNHEY, SMNVEV (reference sequence). This clone occurred once. The sequenced material came from PBMCs. This rearrangement joins TRBV27 to TRBJ2-1, with D possibly matching TRBD1 (6 bases). This TCR was recovered from a woman aged 18-29 years in good health and CMV-seronegative. The chain's CDR3 is CASSLSIRGNEQFF. The CDR3 nucleotides are TGTGCCAGCAGTTTATCGATCAGGGGCAATGAGCAGTTCTTC.